The clone carrying this TCR beta chain was seen once. The antigen remains unidentified. This CDR3 is 15 amino acids long. Per germline, CDR1 KGHSH and CDR2 LQKENI. The trim removed 3 bases at V and 4 bases at J, leaving 6 bases unmatched. These data belong to a study of tumor-infiltrating lymphocytes in localized non-small cell lung cancer. Study information: Patients included smokers and never-smokers with various histologies, some sampled after neoadjuvant chemotherapy. From each patient, both tumor and uninvolved lung, non-adjacent to tumor, were sampled. Overall study findings and caveats: IM1 and IM2 tumors showed no difference in T-cell fraction. Compared with uninvolved lung, tumors showed higher T cell infiltration by TCRbeta sequencing.

The protocol was immunoSEQ multiplex PCR, while the TCRdb copy is restricted to in-frame clones and leaves out a portion. The repertoire holds over 10,000 clones, roughly 85% seen once, with about 3.5% in the top ten. The sample consisted of uninvolved lung tissue not adjacent to the tumor. This chain links TRBV18 with TRBJ2-3; the match to TRBD1 covers 8 bases. The receptor's source is a human donor with non-small cell lung cancer. The CDR3 protein is CASSPTDREADTQYF. Here the CDR3 DNA reads TGTGCCAGCTCACCTACGGACAGGGAGGCAGATACGCAGTATTTT.